Below, 29 T cell receptor beta chains from the same sample are listed, as sequenced in a study of liver allograft versus peripheral blood T cells. Study in general: Graft-liver T cell receptor repertoires were compared against recipient peripheral blood repertoires.

TCRdb redid the calling of the reads with MiXCR, one entry per CDR3 protein. The data contain around 15,000 distinct CDR3 sequences, 20% to 25% of them seen just once; the ten biggest clones take up roughly 13%. The receptors derive from a human patient who had a liver transplant. Some T cells may be the graft donor's.

This clonotype is categorized as medium-sized (0.01 to 0.1%). The rearrangement uses TRBV10-3 and TRBJ1-6, with D maybe TRBD1 (6 bases). This CDR3 has 17 residues. The germline V and J ends were trimmed by 11 bases and 5 bases, with 25 bases remaining between them. Germline CDR1 reads ENHRY; CDR2 reads SYGVKD. CDR3 amino acids: CASLDRDSRGDNSPLHF. CDR3 coding DNA: TGTGCCTCCCTTGACCGAGACTCGAGGGGGGATAATTCACCCCTCCACTTT.

This clonotype counts as medium-sized. The V and J genes are TRBV29-1 and TRBJ1-1; 7 bases agree with TRBD1. Germline CDR1 SQVTM, CDR2 ANQGSEA. There are 13 residues in the CDR3. The V segment lost 6 bases and the J segment 5 bases; nucleotides outside the gene matches: 9. The CDR3 here is CSVGTALGTEAFF. CDR3 nucleotide sequence: TGCAGCGTAGGGACAGCCCTAGGAACTGAAGCTTTCTTT.

Judged by abundance, this clonotype is medium-sized (0.01 to 0.1%). This chain joins TRBV6-6 and TRBJ1-2; D is undetermined. This CDR3 has 11 residues. V dropped 2 bases and J dropped 6 bases, with 4 bases sitting between them. In germline, CDR1 is MNHNY, CDR2 SVGAGI (reference sequence). The CDR3 protein is CASSYGDGYTF. The CDR3 nucleotides read TGTGCCAGCAGTTACGGTGATGGCTACACCTTC.

This clonotype was counted ten times or more. This chain joins TRBV29-1 and TRBJ2-1; 7 bases agree with TRBD1. With 2 bases clipped from V and 6 bases from J, the junction kept 10 bases outside the gene matches. The germline gives CDR1 SQVTM, CDR2 ANQGSEA. The CDR3 loop spans 15 amino acids. CDR3 loop: CSVEPRQGMINEQFF. DNA of the CDR3: TGCAGCGTTGAACCCCGACAGGGTATGATCAATGAGCAGTTCTTC.

A remark on this clonotype: Being one base from a much bigger clone, this may be a read error. This chain connects TRBV29-1 to TRBJ2-7; either TRBD1 or TRBD2 may fit D (5 bases each). The CDR3 has 14 residues. Germline assignment: CDR1 SQVTM and CDR2 ANQGSEA. V lost 4 bases and J 7 bases, leaving 20 bases between the germline ends. The CDR3 region is CSVGASSRGKEQYF. CDR3 DNA sequence: TGCAGCGTTGGGGCCAGCTCGAGGGGTAAGGAGCAGTACTTC.

The chain uses TRBV19 and TRBJ1-5, with 11 bases matching TRBD1. CDR3 size: 16 residues. Germline V gene data show CDR1 as LNHDA and CDR2 as SQIVND (reference sequence). J lost 10 bases, V lost 3 bases, and 11 bases had no gene match. The CDR3 nucleotides read TGTGCCAGTAGTATCGACACCTGGACAGGGGGCGGACCCCAGCATTTT. As protein: CASSIDTWTGGGPQHF.

By frequency in the sample, this clonotype is medium-sized (0.01 to 0.1%). The chain uses TRBV29-1 and TRBJ1-2; D gene ambiguous. Trimming took off 1 base at V and 6 bases at J, with 3 bases between the two ends. Germline V gene sequence: CDR1 SQVTM, CDR2 ANQGSEA. The CDR3 is made up of 10 amino acids. This CDR3 is CSVEGNGYTF. The CDR3 DNA reads TGCAGCGTTGAAGGGAATGGCTACACCTTC.

At least ten counts were recorded for this clonotype. The chain carries TRBV28 and TRBJ2-1; the match to TRBD2 covers 9 bases. Germline V gene lookup returns CDR1 MDHEN and CDR2 SYDVKM. The CDR3 covers 15 residues. J was trimmed by 4 bases and V by 4 bases; bases with no gene match: 5. CDR3 nucleotide sequence: TGTGCCAGCAGTTGGCGGCGGGAGGGTTACAATGAGCAGTTCTTC. Translation gives CASSWRREGYNEQFF.

This clonotype showed up just a few times. The chain recombines TRBV27 with TRBJ1-5; D possibly corresponds to TRBD1 (5 bases). The length of the CDR3 is 14 residues. V was clipped by 4 bases and J by 6 bases, with 13 bases between them. Germline CDR1 is MNHEY and CDR2 is SMNVEV (reference sequence). CDR3 sequence reads: CASSYSTGAQPQHF. CDR3 in DNA: TGTGCCAGCAGTTACAGCACAGGTGCTCAGCCCCAGCATTTT.

There are many counts of this clonotype. The CDR3 DNA reads as TGTGCCAGCAGTGAACAGGGGGCAAACATTCAGTACTTC. This sequence encodes CASSEQGANIQYF. This chain links TRBV6-1 with TRBJ2-4, with 8 bases matching TRBD1. This CDR3 is 13 amino acids long. CDR1 and CDR2 from the germline V gene are MNHNS and SASEGT. With V trimmed by 2 bases and J by 6 bases, 0 bases remained unmatched.

This clonotype ranks as medium-sized (0.01 to 0.1%). The V and J genes are TRBV18 and TRBJ1-2, with a tentative D call TRBD1 (6 bases). The CDR3 contains 15 residues. CDR1 is KGHSH, CDR2 LQKENI, per germline. V was clipped by 3 bases and J by 4 bases, with 15 bases between them. The CDR3, as DNA: TGTGCCAGCTCACCTGAGTGGAAGGGGGTCTATGGCTACACCTTC. Residues: CASSPEWKGVYGYTF.

In its sample, this clonotype ranks as medium-sized (0.01 to 0.1%). The V call is TRBV18, the J call TRBJ2-1; D may be TRBD1 (5 bases). This CDR3 has 13 residues. Germline CDR1 and CDR2: KGHSH and LQKENI. V was pared by 3 bases and J by 7 bases, with 10 bases between. The CDR3 loop is CASSPSGWNEQFF. The DNA for the CDR3 is TGTGCCAGCTCACCGTCAGGGTGGAATGAGCAGTTCTTC.

This clonotype was counted at least ten times. The rearrangement uses TRBV15 and TRBJ2-4; 12 bases are shared with TRBD1. J was trimmed by 7 bases and V by 1 base; bases with no gene match: 5. The CDR3 has 16 amino acids. From germline, CDR1 is LNHNV and CDR2 YYDKDF (reference sequence). CDR3 in amino acids: CATSRGRDRGLNIQYF. For the CDR3, the DNA is TGTGCCACCAGCAGAGGGAGGGACAGGGGGCTGAACATTCAGTACTTC.

This clonotype occurred a few times. The chain couples TRBV6-1 to TRBJ1-1; 7 nucleotides line up with TRBD1. Germline lookup yields CDR1 MNHNS and CDR2 SASEGT. V shed 2 bases and J 3 bases; nucleotides not matched to a gene: 6. The CDR3 has 15 residues. The CDR3 here is CASSELGRGDTEAFF. The CDR3 bases are TGTGCCAGCAGTGAATTGGGCAGGGGGGACACTGAAGCTTTCTTT.

This clonotype is medium-sized in the sample. The rearrangement joins TRBV7-2 to TRBJ1-1; D ambiguous. CDR3 length: 14 residues. The V and J ends lost 5 bases and 3 bases respectively, with 13 bases between them. The germline V gene encodes CDR1 SGHTA and CDR2 FQGNSA. For the CDR3, the DNA is TGTGCCAGCAGCCCCCAGCCGGGGTACACTGAAGCTTTCTTT. This sequence encodes CASSPQPGYTEAFF.

Many counts were recorded for this clonotype. The chain recombines TRBV28 with TRBJ1-2; D unclear. V lost 3 bases, J lost 0 bases, and 8 bases lay in between. The CDR3 runs 14 residues. Germline values: CDR1 MDHEN, CDR2 SYDVKM. CDR3: CASSLAQANYGYTF. The CDR3 DNA reads as TGTGCCAGCAGTTTGGCGCAGGCTAACTATGGCTACACCTTC.

There are a few counts of this clonotype. The V call is TRBV27, the J call TRBJ2-3; 11 bases match TRBD2. J lost 8 bases, V lost 5 bases, and 12 bases had no gene match. The CDR3 runs to 16 residues. Germline V lookup: CDR1 MNHEY, CDR2 SMNVEV (reference sequence). DNA for the CDR3: TGTGCCAGCAGTGTGCCCGCTAGCGGGAGGCGCAGTACGCAGTATTTT. Translated, it gives CASSVPASGRRSTQYF.

On this clonotype: With a much larger clone just one base away, this may be a read error. The chain employs TRBV6-1 and TRBJ2-1; 8 bases fit TRBD1. The CDR3 has 15 amino acids. Germline CDR1 and CDR2: MNHNS and SASEGT. V lost 3 bases, J lost 8 bases, and 9 bases stayed unmatched. DNA of the CDR3: TGTGCCAGCAGTGAGTGGGCAGGGGGCTTGGATGAGCAGTTCTTC. Translation gives CASSEWAGGLDEQFF.

This clonotype showed up just a few times. The gene calls are TRBV30 and TRBJ2-1; TRBD2 aligns across 10 bases. CDR3 length equals 16 residues. Looked up from germline, CDR1 is GTSNPN and CDR2 is SVGIG (reference sequence). V dropped 0 bases and J dropped 7; count of bases not matched to a gene: 9. DNA for the CDR3: TGTGCCTGGAGTGTACCAAGCGGGGGGGCGGGTAATGAGCAGTTCTTC. As protein: CAWSVPSGGAGNEQFF.

The sample holds one count of this clonotype. The CDR3 nucleotides read TGTGCCAGCAGAATGAGGGGTGACGGCAATCAGCCCCAGCATTTT. It specifies CASRMRGDGNQPQHF. The J gene is TRBJ1-5, the V gene TRBV12-3 or TRBV12-4, with a possible D match to TRBD1 (5 bases). V was clipped by 6 bases and J by 2 bases, with 14 bases between them. The CDR3 is made up of 15 amino acids.

This clonotype was recorded a few times. The rearrangement uses TRBV7-9 and TRBJ1-2; 9 nucleotides align to TRBD1. V lost 4 bases, J lost 3 bases, and 6 bases stayed unmatched. The CDR3 covers 15 residues. Germline loops: CDR1 SEHNR, CDR2 FQNEAQ (reference sequence). CDR3 DNA sequence: TGTGCCAGCAGCTCCCCGGACAGGGGATACTATGGCTACACCTTC. Amino acids: CASSSPDRGYYGYTF.

CDR3 sequence (DNA): TGTGCCAGCAATCCGACTAGCGGGGGCTACAATGAGCAGTTCTTC. The encoded protein is CASNPTSGGYNEQFF. The J gene is TRBJ2-1, the V gene TRBV12-3 or TRBV12-4; the match to TRBD2 covers 12 bases. There are 15 residues in the CDR3. V shed 7 bases, J shed 3 bases, and the junction held 4 bases outside the gene matches.

This clonotype has more than one count but fewer than ten. The V and J genes are TRBV11-1 and TRBJ1-6; no clear D gene. The V end lost 3 bases, the J end lost 6 bases, and 9 bases lay between the germline ends. Per the germline V gene, CDR1 is SGHAT and CDR2 is FQDESV (reference sequence). This CDR3 comprises 14 residues. CDR3 protein: CASSLGNPNSPLHF. The CDR3 DNA follows: TGTGCCAGCAGCTTGGGGAATCCTAATTCACCCCTCCACTTT.

The chain has TRBV24-1 and TRBJ1-5; 9 nucleotides match TRBD1. V was pared by 4 bases and J by 5 bases, with 5 bases of the junction left unmatched. CDR1 is KGHDR, CDR2 SFDVKD, per germline. The CDR3 has 15 residues. The CDR3 DNA follows: TGTGCCACCAGTGACACAGGGGGCCAGGATCAGCCCCAGCATTTT. Amino acids: CATSDTGGQDQPQHF.

In this sample, this clonotype turned up a few times. The V call is TRBV13, the J call TRBJ2-1, with TRBD1 matching 7 bases. CDR3 length: 15 residues. The V gene's germline CDR1 is PRHDT and CDR2 FYEKMQ (reference sequence). With V trimmed by 2 bases and J by 1 base, 2 bases remained unmatched. The CDR3 protein is CASSLPQGSYNEQFF. In DNA form, the CDR3 reads TGTGCCAGCAGCTTACCACAGGGGTCCTACAATGAGCAGTTCTTC.

This clonotype was seen at least ten times. V gene TRBV9 combines with J gene TRBJ2-7; possibly TRBD1 or TRBD2 for D (6 bases each). V was clipped by 3 bases and J by 5 bases, with 15 bases between them. Germline CDR1 is SGDLS and CDR2 is YYNGEE. The CDR3 contains 14 residues. The CDR3 sequence is CASSAPGGLDEQYF. CDR3 DNA: TGTGCCAGCAGCGCCCCTGGGGGGCTGGACGAGCAGTACTTC. Full variable domain (remainder filled in from reference TRBV9 and TRBJ2-7): DSGVTQTPKHLITATGQRVTLRCSPRSGDLSVYWYQQSLDQGLQFLIQYYNGEERAKGNILERFSAQQFPDLHSELNLSSLELGDSALYFCASSAPGGLDEQYFGPGTRLTVT.

This clonotype was seen ten or more times. The rearrangement uses TRBV6-2 or TRBV6-3 and TRBJ1-1; TRBD1 aligns across 8 bases. Trimming took 0 bases from V and 3 from J; bases not matched to a gene: 12. The CDR3 has 18 amino acids. Per the germline V gene, CDR1 is MNHEY and CDR2 is SVGEGT. The CDR3 region is CASSYSPRGQGGDTEAFF. The CDR3 DNA is TGTGCCAGCAGTTACTCCCCTCGCGGACAGGGAGGTGACACTGAAGCTTTCTTT.

The chain joins TRBV15 to TRBJ2-5, with D perhaps matching TRBD2 (6 bases). Trimming cost V 5 bases and J 4 bases, with 17 bases left between them. Germline V CDR1 and CDR2: LNHNV, YYDKDF (reference sequence). This CDR3 has 15 residues. CDR3 loop: CATSGRRGGGETQYF. The CDR3 nucleotides are TGTGCCACCAGCGGGCGTCGGGGAGGAGGAGAGACCCAGTACTTC. Based on the CDR3 plus reference TRBV15 and TRBJ2-5, the full variable domain is DAMVIQNPRYQVTQFGKPVTLSCSQTLNHNVMYWYQQKSSQAPKLLFHYYDKDFNNEADTPDNFQSRRPNTSFCFLDIRSPGLGDTAMYLCATSGRRGGGETQYFGPGTRLLVL.

This clonotype was counted at least ten times. This chain uses TRBV10-3 with TRBJ1-2; weak D call: TRBD1 (5 bases). This CDR3 has 14 amino acids. Germline V lookup: CDR1 ENHRY, CDR2 SYGVKD. Trimming cost V 3 bases and J 4 bases, with 12 bases left between them. This CDR3 reads CAISERDSTYGYTF. The CDR3 DNA follows: TGTGCCATCAGTGAAAGAGACAGCACCTATGGCTACACCTTC.